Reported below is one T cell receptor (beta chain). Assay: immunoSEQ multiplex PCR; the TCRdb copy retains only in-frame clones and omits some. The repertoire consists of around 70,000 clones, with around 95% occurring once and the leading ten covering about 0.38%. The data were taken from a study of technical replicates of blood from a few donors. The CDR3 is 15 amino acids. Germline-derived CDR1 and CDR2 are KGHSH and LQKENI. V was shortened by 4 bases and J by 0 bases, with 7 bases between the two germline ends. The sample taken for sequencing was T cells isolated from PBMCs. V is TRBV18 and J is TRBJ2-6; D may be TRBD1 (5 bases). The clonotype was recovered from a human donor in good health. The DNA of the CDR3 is TGTGCCAGCTCACAGACAGTCTCTGGGGCCAACGTCCTGACTTTC. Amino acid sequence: CASSQTVSGANVLTF.